This T cell receptor (beta chain) was retrieved from a study of T cells after posttransplantation cyclophosphamide. CDR3 length equals 16 residues. Clones were sequenced by immunoSEQ multiplex PCR, and TCRdb holds only the in-frame ones, with some missing. The data show some 4,200 clones, 77% seen once. Cyclophosphamide on days +3 and +4 followed busulfan-fludarabine conditioning and a marrow graft. The chain couples TRBV21-1 to TRBJ1-4; no DNA check was done on the table's D call, TRBD1. TRBV21-1 is marked as a pseudogene. The specimen comprised PBMCs, sampled 29 days after a stem cell transplant with posttransplant cyclophosphamide. The origin of this receptor is a male patient in his fifties who received an allogeneic stem cell transplant from an unrelated donor, was CMV-positive, and had acute GVHD only. Some T cells could come from the graft donor. CDR3 nucleotides: TGTGCCAGCAGCAAAGGGGCCGGGACAGCTAATGAAAAACTGTTTTTT. Its translation is CASSKGAGTANEKLFF.